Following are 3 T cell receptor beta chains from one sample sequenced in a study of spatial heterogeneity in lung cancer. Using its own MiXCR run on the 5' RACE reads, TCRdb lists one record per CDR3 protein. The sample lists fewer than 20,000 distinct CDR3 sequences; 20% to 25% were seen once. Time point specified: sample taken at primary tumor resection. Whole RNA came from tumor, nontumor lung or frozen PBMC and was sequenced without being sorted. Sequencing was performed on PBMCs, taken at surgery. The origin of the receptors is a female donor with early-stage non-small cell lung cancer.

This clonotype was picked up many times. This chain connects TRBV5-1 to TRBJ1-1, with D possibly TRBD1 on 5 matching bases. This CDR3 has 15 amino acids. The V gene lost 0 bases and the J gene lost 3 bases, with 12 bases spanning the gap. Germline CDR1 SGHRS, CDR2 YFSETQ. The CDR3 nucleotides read TGCGCCAGCAGCTTGGATTCAGGGCGGTACACTGAAGCTTTCTTT. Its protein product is CASSLDSGRYTEAFF. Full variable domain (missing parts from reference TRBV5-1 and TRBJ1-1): KAGVTQTPRYLIKTRGQQVTLSCSPISGHRSVSWYQQTPGQGLQFLFEYFSETQRNKGNFPGRFSGRQFSNSRSEMNVSTLELGDSALYLCASSLDSGRYTEAFFGQGTRLTVV.

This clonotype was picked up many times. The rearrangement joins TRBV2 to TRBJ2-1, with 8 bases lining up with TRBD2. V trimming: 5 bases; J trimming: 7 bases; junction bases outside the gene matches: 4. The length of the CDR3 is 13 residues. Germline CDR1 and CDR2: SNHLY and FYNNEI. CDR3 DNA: TGTGCCAGCAGTCTAGCGGGTGTGAATGAGCAGTTCTTC. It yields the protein CASSLAGVNEQFF. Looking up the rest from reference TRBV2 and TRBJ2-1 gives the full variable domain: EPEVTQTPSHQVTQMGQEVILRCVPISNHLYFYWYRQILGQKVEFLVSFYNNEISEKSEIFDDQFSVERPDGSNFTLKIRSTKLEDSAMYFCASSLAGVNEQFFGPGTRLTVL.

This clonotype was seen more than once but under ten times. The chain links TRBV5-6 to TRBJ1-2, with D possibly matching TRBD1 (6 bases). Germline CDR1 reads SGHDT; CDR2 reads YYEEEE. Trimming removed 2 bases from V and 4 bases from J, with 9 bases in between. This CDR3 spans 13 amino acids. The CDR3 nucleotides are TGTGCCAGCAGCTTACAGGGACGCTATGGCTACACCTTC. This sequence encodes CASSLQGRYGYTF.